These 19 T cell receptor beta chains came from one sample sequenced in a study of cytomegalovirus exposure and HLA in healthy donors. PCR used 60 Vbeta primers and 13 Jbeta primers. The table came from immunoSEQ multiplex PCR; TCRdb's copy has only in-frame clones and leaves some out. The sample lists about 130,000 clones; 70% to 85% were seen once. The specimen was PBMCs. All receptors come from a man aged 35 to 55 in good health and CMV-seropositive.

This clone was observed a single time. The genes are TRBV5-1 and TRBJ2-5, with 7 bases that match TRBD1. With V trimmed by 0 bases and J by 4 bases, 3 bases remained unmatched. This CDR3 has 14 amino acids. In germline, CDR1 is SGHRS, CDR2 YFSETQ. CDR3 sequence reads: CASSLAYRGETQYF. The CDR3 DNA reads as TGCGCCAGCAGCTTGGCCTACAGGGGAGAGACCCAGTACTTC.

The chain joins TRBV19 to TRBJ1-1; 7 nucleotides agree with TRBD1. The germline CDR1 and CDR2 sequences are LNHDA and SQIVND (reference sequence). CDR3 length: 18 amino acids. The V and J ends lost 5 bases and 1 base, in that order; junction bases with no gene match: 16. The CDR3 coding sequence is TGTGCCAGTAGTCCAAACTTCAGACAGGGCTTGACGAACACTGAAGCTTTCTTT. It translates to CASSPNFRQGLTNTEAFF.

The CDR3: CASSLVGGVGTDTQYF. CDR3 nucleotide sequence: TGTGCCAGCAGCTTGGTCGGAGGAGTCGGCACAGATACGCAGTATTTT. V is TRBV5-4 and J is TRBJ2-3; possibly TRBD2 for D (5 bases). The CDR3 spans 16 residues. Trimming removed 0 bases from V and 1 base from J, with 12 bases in between. The germline V gene has CDR1 SGHNT and CDR2 YYREEE (reference sequence).

The V call is TRBV5-5, the J call TRBJ1-3; D gene ambiguous. Trimming removed 6 bases at V and 0 bases at J, with 10 bases between. The length of the CDR3 is 14 residues. Germline CDR1 reads SGHKS; CDR2 reads YYEKEE (reference sequence). Here the CDR3 reads CASNLALSGNTIYF. The CDR3 region has the DNA TGTGCCAGCAACTTAGCACTCTCTGGAAACACCATATATTTT.

The table lists this clone with a count of one. The chain uses TRBV13 and TRBJ1-1, with D unclear. With 0 bases removed from V and 4 bases from J, the gap between germline ends came to 12 bases. Germline lookup yields CDR1 PRHDT and CDR2 FYEKMQ (reference sequence). The length of the CDR3 is 15 residues. The chain's CDR3 is CASSLGPVRGTEAFF. CDR3 nucleotides: TGTGCCAGCAGCTTAGGACCAGTTCGTGGCACTGAAGCTTTCTTT.

The table lists this clone with a count of one. This chain links TRBV9 with TRBJ1-5, with D possibly matching TRBD1 (5 bases). There are 16 residues in the CDR3. Germline V gene data show CDR1 as SGDLS and CDR2 as YYNGEE. V gave up 7 bases and J gave up 0 bases, with 17 bases separating them. This CDR3 reads CASPLGGTYSNQPQHF. Written as DNA, the CDR3 is TGTGCCAGCCCTCTTGGAGGGACTTATAGCAATCAGCCCCAGCATTTT.

This clone was observed a handful of times. CDR3 sequence (DNA): TGTGCCAGCAGCCAAGAGGGAGCGGGAGGGCCGGGTGAGCAGTTCTTC. It is translated as CASSQEGAGGPGEQFF. The chain employs TRBV4-2 and TRBJ2-1, with TRBD2 matching 10 bases. The germline V gene encodes CDR1 LGHNA and CDR2 YNFKEQ. CDR3 size: 16 residues. V shed 0 bases and J 9 bases; nucleotides not matched to a gene: 8.

The CDR3 protein is CASSRTYEQYF. The CDR3 DNA sequence: TGTGCCAGCAGTCGAACCTACGAGCAGTACTTC. This rearrangement joins TRBV6-1 to TRBJ2-5, with D unresolved. The assigned J gene may be wrong: the sequence end matches TRBJ2-7 better. Germline V gene data show CDR1 as MNHNS and CDR2 as SASEGT. This CDR3 comprises 11 residues.

This chain links TRBV10-1 with TRBJ1-2; 8 nucleotides agree with TRBD1. The CDR3 has 13 amino acids. The germline V gene has CDR1 WNHNN and CDR2 SYGVQD (reference sequence). Trimming removed 0 bases from V and 7 bases from J; junction bases left unmatched: 1. This CDR3 reads CASSESTGVGYTF. The CDR3 region has the DNA TGCGCCAGCAGTGAGTCGACAGGGGTTGGCTACACCTTC.

V is TRBV4-1 and J is TRBJ2-4, with 7 bases lining up with TRBD2. CDR3 size: 13 residues. The trim removed 4 bases at V and 9 bases at J, leaving 6 bases unmatched. Germline V gene sequence: CDR1 MGHRA, CDR2 YSYEKL. CDR3 amino acids: CASSPWEGSIQYF. The CDR3 DNA reads as TGCGCCAGCAGCCCATGGGAGGGGAGCATTCAGTACTTC.

This clone appeared a single time. CDR3 bases: TGTGCCAGCTCACTAGCGGGACGGAACAATGAGCAGTTCTTC. Translation gives CASSLAGRNNEQFF. The chain combines TRBV18 with TRBJ2-1, with 8 nucleotides matching TRBD2. V shed 4 bases and J 5 bases; nucleotides not matched to a gene: 4. CDR1 and CDR2 (germline): KGHSH, LQKENI. The CDR3 is 14 residues long.

V usage is TRBV6-1 and J usage is TRBJ1-5; 8 bases match TRBD1. Germline CDR1 MNHNS, CDR2 SASEGT. There are 13 residues in the CDR3. J was trimmed by 1 base and V by 8 bases; bases with no gene match: 1. The CDR3 DNA sequence: TGTGCCAGCCAGGGGGCGAGCAATCAGCCCCAGCATTTT. It codes for CASQGASNQPQHF.

The V gene is TRBV5-1, the J gene TRBJ1-1; 7 bases agree with TRBD1. V was clipped by 2 bases and J by 10 bases; unmatched bases: 17. CDR1 and CDR2 (germline): SGHRS, YFSETQ. The CDR3 covers 16 residues. The CDR3 coding sequence is TGCGCCAGCAGCTTACCTTCACAGGGGATGGAGAATGGAGCTTTCTTT. Its translation: CASSLPSQGMENGAFF.

The chain is built from TRBV30 and TRBJ2-1; 7 nucleotides line up with TRBD2. V was pared by 0 bases and J by 4 bases, with 6 bases of the junction left unmatched. The CDR3 totals 15 residues. CDR1 and CDR2 (germline): GTSNPN, SVGIG (reference sequence). The CDR3 protein is CAWSVLAGAYNEQFF. The DNA for the CDR3 is TGTGCCTGGAGTGTACTGGCGGGAGCGTACAATGAGCAGTTCTTC.

The genes are TRBV20-1 and TRBJ1-1; tentatively, D is TRBD1 (5 bases). CDR1 and CDR2 (germline): DFQATT, SNEGSKA (reference sequence). The CDR3 covers 11 residues. Trimming stripped 6 bases from V and 8 bases from J, with 13 bases between. This CDR3 reads CSATDREEAFF. In DNA form, the CDR3 reads TGCAGTGCCACCGACAGAGAGGAAGCTTTCTTT.

This clone was seen only a few times. The rearrangement joins TRBV6-4 to TRBJ1-5, with 7 bases lining up with TRBD1. The V segment lost 0 bases and the J segment 7 bases; nucleotides outside the gene matches: 6. The CDR3 covers 15 residues. Per the germline V gene, CDR1 is MRHNA and CDR2 is SNTAGT. CDR3 amino acids: CASSDSDREWQPQHF. The CDR3 bases are TGTGCCAGCAGTGACTCCGACAGGGAATGGCAGCCCCAGCATTTT.

V usage is TRBV9 and J usage is TRBJ2-5, with D possibly matching TRBD1 (5 bases). The CDR3 spans 14 residues. V was trimmed by 0 bases and J by 5 bases, leaving 11 bases between them. From germline, CDR1 is SGDLS and CDR2 YYNGEE. For the CDR3, the DNA is TGTGCCAGCAGCGTAGAGGTTAAGGGGGAGACCCAGTACTTC. It encodes CASSVEVKGETQYF.

This clone occurred a few times. The J gene is TRBJ1-4, the V gene TRBV2; D is ambiguous. Germline values: CDR1 SNHLY, CDR2 FYNNEI. The germline V and J ends were trimmed by 4 bases and 7 bases, with 10 bases remaining between them. The CDR3 sequence is 13 residues long. The CDR3 spells CASSALKAEKLFF. DNA for the CDR3: TGTGCCAGCAGTGCCCTTAAAGCTGAAAAACTGTTTTTT.

This chain uses TRBV7-2 with TRBJ2-5; 11 bases agree with TRBD2. The CDR3 is 15 residues long. In germline, CDR1 is SGHTA, CDR2 FQGNSA. Germline trimming cut 9 bases from V and 3 bases from J; bases unmatched to any gene: 9. The CDR3 sequence is CARAALGLAEETQYF. The CDR3 DNA follows: TGTGCCAGGGCCGCCCTGGGACTAGCGGAAGAGACCCAGTACTTC.